Presented here are 9 T cell receptor beta chains from one specimen sequenced in a study of early T cells in non-severe SARS-CoV-2 infection. TCRdb re-derived calls from the 5' RACE reads in MiXCR, one entry per CDR3 protein. The sample shows about 66,000 distinct CDR3 sequences, approximately 13% of them seen only once. Sample: whole blood. The receptors were sampled from an adult who was a healthcare worker with PCR-confirmed SARS-CoV-2 infection or an uninfected control (not recorded which).

The V and J genes are TRBV6-1 and TRBJ1-1; D might be TRBD1 (6 bases). Trimming removed 5 bases from V and 1 base from J, with 11 bases in between. This CDR3 has 14 residues. CDR1 and CDR2 from the germline V gene are MNHNS and SASEGT. The DNA for the CDR3 is TGTGCCAGCAGTTACTGGGGGGCGAACACTGAAGCTTTCTTT. As protein: CASSYWGANTEAFF.

This clonotype showed up just a few times. J is TRBJ2-1 and V is TRBV11-2, with 9 bases aligning to TRBD1. The V gene's germline CDR1 is SGHAT and CDR2 FQNNGV. The CDR3 consists of 17 residues. Germline trimming cut 4 bases from V and 1 base from J; bases unmatched to any gene: 8. Written as DNA, the CDR3 is TGTGCCAGCAGCTCTACCGGACAGGGGATTTCCTACAATGAGCAGTTCTTC. The encoded protein is CASSSTGQGISYNEQFF.

This clonotype is labeled as medium-sized. J is TRBJ2-1 and V is TRBV29-1; D perhaps matches TRBD1 (5 bases). CDR3 length: 11 amino acids. CDR1 SQVTM and CDR2 ANQGSEA come from the germline V gene. V was trimmed by 4 bases and J by 8 bases, leaving 9 bases between them. CDR3 sequence: CSVGQGYEQFF. The CDR3 DNA follows: TGCAGCGTTGGTCAGGGCTATGAGCAGTTCTTC.

The chain couples TRBV9 to TRBJ1-4; D perhaps matches TRBD1 (6 bases). Trimming took 2 bases from V and 5 from J, leaving 10 bases between them. Germline V CDR1 and CDR2: SGDLS, YYNGEE. The CDR3 length is 14 residues. For the CDR3, the DNA is TGTGCCAGCAGCGTGGGACAAAGCAATGAAAAACTGTTTTTT. This sequence encodes CASSVGQSNEKLFF.

The rearrangement links TRBV20-1 to TRBJ2-7; D gene ambiguous. Per the germline V gene, CDR1 is DFQATT and CDR2 is SNEGSKA (reference sequence). The CDR3 contains 12 residues. The V and J ends lost 5 bases and 1 base respectively, with 9 bases between them. CDR3 loop: CSASTFSYEQYF. The CDR3 DNA sequence: TGCAGTGCTTCGACGTTTTCCTACGAGCAGTACTTC.

This clonotype has ten or more counts. This chain connects TRBV5-1 to TRBJ1-1, with 7 nucleotides matching TRBD1. V trimming: 4 bases; J trimming: 7 bases; junction bases outside the gene matches: 4. There are 12 residues in the CDR3. The germline V gene encodes CDR1 SGHRS and CDR2 YFSETQ. The CDR3 nucleotides read TGCGCCAGCAGCCTGGACAGGCGTGAAGCTTTCTTT. Encoded protein: CASSLDRREAFF.

This clonotype was seen repeatedly, ten times or more. The CDR3 region is CASSEPRAGLNEQFF. CDR3 sequence (DNA): TGCGCCAGCAGTGAGCCAAGGGCTGGATTAAATGAGCAGTTCTTC. The chain recombines TRBV10-1 with TRBJ2-1, with unresolved D. CDR1 and CDR2 (germline): WNHNN, SYGVQD (reference sequence). The CDR3 contains 15 residues. V gave up 2 bases and J gave up 7 bases, with 15 bases separating them.

This clonotype was seen many times. The chain joins TRBV9 to TRBJ1-6; D ambiguous. The CDR3 totals 15 residues. CDR1 and CDR2 (germline): SGDLS, YYNGEE. Trimming removed 0 bases at V and 8 bases at J, with 12 bases between. This CDR3 is CASSVGPGRDSPLHF. The CDR3 bases are TGTGCCAGCAGCGTAGGCCCGGGGAGGGATTCACCCCTCCACTTT.

This clonotype was seen a handful of times. The chain employs TRBV11-3 and TRBJ1-1, with a possible D match to TRBD1 (5 bases). CDR1 and CDR2 (germline): SGHNT, YENEEA. With 2 bases removed from V and 11 bases from J, the gap between germline ends came to 15 bases. This CDR3 region has 13 residues. Here the CDR3 reads CASSLSAGKRAFF. The DNA for the CDR3 is TGTGCCAGCAGCTTATCGGCAGGGAAGCGGGCTTTCTTT. The variable domain in full, with the rest retrieved from reference TRBV11-3 and TRBJ1-1, is EAGVVQSPRYKIIEKKQPVAFWCNPISGHNTLYWYLQNLGQGPELLIRYENEEAVDDSQLPKDRFSAERLKGVDSTLKIQPAELGDSAVYLCASSLSAGKRAFFGQGTRLTVV.